These 21 T cell receptor beta chains came from one sample sequenced in a study of vaccination and CD4 T cells after COVID-19. The study sequenced cultured CD4+ T cell DNA using the Oncomine TCR Beta short-read assay. One entry per CDR3 protein results from TCRdb running MiXCR on the PCR reads. The repertoire holds about 9,700 distinct CDR3 sequences, with 55% to 75% as singletons. Their antigens are not known. Treatment denoted: approximately 9-day PBMC culture with coronavirus spike peptide pools or control peptides (ViraFEST assay). According to the study, CD4+ T cells from the unexposed donor were gathered ahead of the COVID-19 pandemic (2011-2018). The sample consisted of CD4+ T cells from blood, cultured in vitro. The receptors were gathered from a human donor in good health.

This rearrangement joins TRBV28 to TRBJ1-2; D remains unclear. The CDR3 is 15 residues long. The germline gives CDR1 MDHEN, CDR2 SYDVKM. Between the trimmed V and J ends, which lost 6 bases and 2 bases, there was a span of 16 bases. The CDR3 spells CASSPQSPGNYGYTF. CDR3 DNA sequence: TGTGCCAGCAGCCCCCAGTCACCCGGCAACTATGGCTACACCTTC.

This chain connects TRBV19 to TRBJ1-5; 7 bases align to TRBD1. V was pared by 1 base and J by 11 bases, with 8 bases of the junction left unmatched. CDR3 length: 14 amino acids. Germline loops: CDR1 LNHDA, CDR2 SQIVND (reference sequence). This CDR3 is CASSIGQGITAQHF. The CDR3 DNA is TGTGCCAGTAGTATAGGACAGGGAATAACGGCCCAGCATTTT.

This clonotype occurred a few times. The chain links TRBV12-3 or TRBV12-4 to TRBJ1-5; 10 bases line up with TRBD1. After removal of 7 bases from V and 4 bases from J, the junction contained 7 bases not matched to a gene. This CDR3 has 15 amino acids. The DNA of the CDR3 is TGTGCCAGCAACAGCGGGACAGGGGTTAATCAGCCCCAGCATTTT. Encoded protein: CASNSGTGVNQPQHF.

The rearrangement links TRBV20-1 to TRBJ2-7, with TRBD2 as a possible D gene (6 bases). Trimming removed 7 bases from V and 8 bases from J, with 18 bases in between. CDR1 and CDR2 from the germline V gene are DFQATT and SNEGSKA (reference sequence). CDR3 length: 12 amino acids. In DNA, the CDR3 is TGCAGTGTACGGGGCGGGGAACTACAGCAGTACTTC. Protein: CSVRGGELQQYF.

The chain combines TRBV6-2 or TRBV6-3 with TRBJ2-5; TRBD1 matches at 10 bases. The CDR3 is made up of 13 amino acids. V trimming: 8 bases; J trimming: 7 bases; junction bases outside the gene matches: 7. Looked up from germline, CDR1 is MNHEY and CDR2 is SVGEGT. The CDR3: CASLSGQGGTQYF. CDR3 in DNA: TGTGCCAGCCTTAGCGGACAGGGGGGGACCCAGTACTTC.

V and J are TRBV19 and TRBJ1-6; possibly TRBD1 for D (6 bases). Germline V CDR1 and CDR2: LNHDA, SQIVND (reference sequence). The CDR3 has 13 amino acids. With 3 bases removed from V and 15 bases from J, the gap between germline ends came to 15 bases. The CDR3 coding sequence is TGTGCCAGTAGTATTTTGGGGACACAAATCCTCCACTTT. Translation gives CASSILGTQILHF.

This clonotype has a handful of counts. The chain combines TRBV7-9 with TRBJ2-3; 7 bases line up with TRBD2. Germline V gene lookup returns CDR1 SEHNR and CDR2 FQNEAQ (reference sequence). The V segment lost 5 bases and the J segment 2 bases; nucleotides outside the gene matches: 7. This CDR3 comprises 15 residues. This chain's CDR3 is CASSRGDRNTDTQYF. DNA for the CDR3: TGTGCCAGCAGCCGGGGGGACCGGAACACAGATACGCAGTATTTT.

CDR3: CASSTDSGNSPLHF. Written as DNA, the CDR3 is TGTGCCAGCAGCACCGACAGTGGGAATTCACCCCTCCACTTT. This chain links TRBV6-4 with TRBJ1-6; D might be TRBD1 (5 bases). V was clipped by 6 bases and J by 7 bases, with 13 bases between them. Germline assignment: CDR1 MRHNA and CDR2 SNTAGT. This CDR3 region has 14 residues.

The V call is TRBV20-1, the J call TRBJ1-5; TRBD1 aligns across 9 bases. Looked up from germline, CDR1 is DFQATT and CDR2 is SNEGSKA (reference sequence). V was pared by 3 bases and J by 6 bases, with 3 bases of the junction left unmatched. This CDR3 has 13 amino acids. The CDR3 protein is CSARGQGGQPQHF. The CDR3 DNA reads as TGCAGTGCTAGGGGACAGGGCGGTCAGCCCCAGCATTTT.

The chain employs TRBV6-5 and TRBJ2-5, with 10 bases lining up with TRBD1. The CDR3 extends over 14 amino acids. With V trimmed by 3 bases and J by 10 bases, 8 bases remained unmatched. Germline CDR1 and CDR2: MNHEY and SVGAGI. In DNA form, the CDR3 reads TGTGCCAGCAGTTATTTGGTAGGACAGGGGGGCCAGTACTTC. Amino acids: CASSYLVGQGGQYF.

The genes are TRBV6-1 and TRBJ2-1; 8 bases align to TRBD2. The germline V gene encodes CDR1 MNHNS and CDR2 SASEGT. The trim removed 6 bases at V and 1 base at J, leaving 14 bases unmatched. The CDR3 has 18 residues. In nucleotides, the CDR3 is TGTGCCAGCAGAGAACCACTTCGCCGGGGGGGGTCCTACAATGAGCAGTTCTTC. It is translated as CASREPLRRGGSYNEQFF.

This chain uses TRBV27 with TRBJ2-5; D is unresolved. V shed 3 bases and J shed 5 bases, with 7 bases lying between them. CDR3 length: 12 amino acids. Germline values: CDR1 MNHEY, CDR2 SMNVEV (reference sequence). The chain's CDR3 is CASSFAPETQYF. The CDR3 DNA sequence: TGTGCCAGCAGTTTCGCTCCGGAGACCCAGTACTTC.

The J gene is TRBJ1-2, the V gene TRBV5-5; TRBD1 might be the D (5 bases). Germline V gives CDR1 SGHKS, CDR2 YYEKEE (reference sequence). CDR3 length: 14 residues. Trimming left V 2 bases short and J 8 bases short, with 16 bases between. The CDR3 sequence is CASSFGTPVGGYTF. The CDR3 coding sequence is TGTGCCAGCAGCTTCGGGACCCCAGTTGGCGGCTACACCTTC.

The chain has TRBV4-3 and TRBJ1-1; 9 bases fit TRBD1. The germline V gene has CDR1 LGHNA and CDR2 YSLEER. V shed 1 base, J shed 6 bases, and the junction held 15 bases outside the gene matches. The CDR3 extends over 18 amino acids. In nucleotides, the CDR3 is TGCGCCAGCAGCCAAGGAGGGGGGACAGGGTCGATGTTGGCTGAAGCTTTCTTT. Protein: CASSQGGGTGSMLAEAFF.

The rearrangement links TRBV5-1 to TRBJ2-3; D uncertain. The CDR3 sequence is 12 residues long. Germline V gene data show CDR1 as SGHRS and CDR2 as YFSETQ. V was cut by 4 bases and J by 2 bases, with 5 bases left in between. CDR3 amino acids: CASSPNTDTQYF. CDR3 in DNA: TGCGCCAGCAGCCCGAACACAGATACGCAGTATTTT.

V is TRBV19 and J is TRBJ1-2, with TRBD1 identical over 10 bases. This CDR3 contains 16 residues. Trimming removed 5 bases from V and 3 bases from J; junction bases left unmatched: 9. Germline loops: CDR1 LNHDA, CDR2 SQIVND (reference sequence). DNA for the CDR3: TGTGCCAGTAGTGCCCTTCGACAGGGGGCGGACTATGGCTACACCTTC. It is translated as CASSALRQGADYGYTF.

The chain has TRBV28 and TRBJ2-2, with 8 positions matching TRBD1. The CDR3 has 14 residues. The J segment lost 2 bases and the V segment lost 11 bases, leaving 7 bases of the junction unmatched. Germline values: CDR1 MDHEN, CDR2 SYDVKM. As DNA, the CDR3 is TGTGCCTCCAAGGGACAGGCAAACACCGGGGAGCTGTTTTTT. Translating it yields CASKGQANTGELFF.

The chain is built from TRBV4-1 and TRBJ1-5, with 12 bases fitting TRBD1. The germline V gene encodes CDR1 MGHRA and CDR2 YSYEKL. The CDR3 covers 17 residues. V lost 1 base to trimming and J lost 7 bases; unmatched junction nucleotides: 8. The CDR3 protein is CASSQVPGQGAGQPQHF. In DNA form, the CDR3 reads TGCGCCAGCAGCCAAGTCCCGGGACAGGGGGCCGGGCAGCCCCAGCATTTT.

V is TRBV28 and J is TRBJ2-7; D is undetermined. In germline, CDR1 is MDHEN, CDR2 SYDVKM. The CDR3 extends over 11 amino acids. Deletions cut 3 bases from V and 7 bases from J, with 7 bases between. CDR3 sequence: CASSLPGEQYF. The CDR3, as DNA: TGTGCCAGCAGTTTGCCGGGTGAGCAGTACTTC.

The CDR3 loop is CASSPTRGGAADEQFF. The CDR3 region has the DNA TGTGCCAGCAGCCCGACTCGGGGGGGGGCCGCAGATGAGCAGTTCTTC. The gene calls are TRBV7-2 and TRBJ2-1, with 8 nucleotides matching TRBD2. Germline V gene sequence: CDR1 SGHTA, CDR2 FQGNSA. This CDR3 contains 16 residues. Trimming cost V 5 bases and J 8 bases; bases outside gene matches: 14.

This clonotype has only a few counts. V usage is TRBV19 and J usage is TRBJ1-1, with D unresolved. The CDR3 has 16 amino acids. Trimming stripped 6 bases from V and 3 bases from J, with 20 bases between. In germline, CDR1 is LNHDA, CDR2 SQIVND (reference sequence). The CDR3 nucleotides read TGTGCCAGTAGACAGACTTGGTCCTTATGGTACACTGAAGCTTTCTTT. Its protein product is CASRQTWSLWYTEAFF.